This TCR beta chain is drawn from a study of blood T cell repertoires in COVID-19. The CDR3 extends over 13 amino acids. Germline V lookup: CDR1 MNHEY, CDR2 SVGAGI. V lost 7 bases and J 3 bases, leaving 12 bases between the germline ends. Sequencing was performed with immunoSEQ multiplex PCR; in TCRdb, only in-frame clones are kept and a portion is missing. The table includes about 430,000 clones, approximately 91% detected once. This receptor was identified in a woman aged 18 to 35 who had been exposed to COVID-19. This chain links TRBV6-5 with TRBJ1-2; a weak D match, TRBD1 (6 bases). Input material: PBMCs or T cells enriched from blood (not recorded which). CDR3 residues: CASNWSGDYGYTF. CDR3 coding DNA: TGTGCCAGCAATTGGTCAGGGGACTATGGCTACACCTTC.